The 14 T cell receptor beta chains reported below all come from one sample, sequenced in a study of blood T cell repertoires in COVID-19. Produced via immunoSEQ multiplex PCR; TCRdb's table is partial and in-frame only. The sample shows about 140,000 clones, 85% to 90% of them seen only once. Specimen: peripheral blood. The origin of the receptors is a man aged 45-65 years with active or convalescent COVID-19.

This rearrangement joins TRBV11-2 to TRBJ2-7; D possibly corresponds to TRBD2 (5 bases). V was trimmed by 2 bases and J by 6 bases, leaving 17 bases between them. Germline loops: CDR1 SGHAT, CDR2 FQNNGV. The CDR3 consists of 15 residues. The CDR3 bases are TGTGCCAGCAGCTTATCTCCGGGAAGGGTCGTCGAGCAGTACTTC. Protein: CASSLSPGRVVEQYF.

The J gene is TRBJ2-2, the V gene TRBV28; D possibly corresponds to TRBD1 (7 bases). Trimming removed 7 bases from V and 6 bases from J, with 33 bases in between. This CDR3 has 20 amino acids. Per the germline V gene, CDR1 is MDHEN and CDR2 is SYDVKM. This CDR3 is CASIGTDARDSPPASGELFF. The DNA for the CDR3 is TGTGCCAGCATTGGGACAGACGCGCGGGACTCACCCCCCGCATCCGGGGAGCTGTTTTTT.

The sample holds a few counts of this clone. This chain uses TRBV19 with TRBJ2-7; D is perhaps TRBD1 (6 bases). Germline-derived CDR1 and CDR2 are LNHDA and SQIVND (reference sequence). The V end lost 5 bases, the J end lost 0 bases, and 11 bases lay between the germline ends. CDR3 length equals 14 residues. CDR3 amino acids: CASSPLQGSYEQYF. Here the CDR3 DNA reads TGTGCCAGTAGTCCGCTACAGGGCTCCTACGAGCAGTACTTC.

V usage is TRBV7-2 and J usage is TRBJ2-7, with 10 bases that match TRBD1. The germline CDR1 and CDR2 sequences are SGHTA and FQGNSA. There are 16 residues in the CDR3. The J segment lost 3 bases and the V segment lost 3 bases, leaving 8 bases of the junction unmatched. This CDR3 reads CASSFRQGAKDYEQYF. CDR3 bases: TGTGCCAGCAGCTTCCGACAGGGGGCAAAGGACTACGAGCAGTACTTC.

The V and J genes are TRBV11-2 and TRBJ2-1; D might be TRBD2 (6 bases). CDR3 size: 13 residues. The ends were cut back, 6 bases at V and 3 bases at J, with 9 bases in the middle. CDR1 and CDR2 from the germline V gene are SGHAT and FQNNGV. CDR3 residues: CASSGGIYNEQFF. The CDR3, as DNA: TGTGCCAGCAGTGGGGGGATCTACAATGAGCAGTTCTTC.

The rearrangement joins TRBV24-1 to TRBJ2-2; TRBD2 matches 13 bases. V was pared by 7 bases and J by 0 bases, with 1 base of the junction left unmatched. This CDR3 contains 16 residues. Germline loops: CDR1 KGHDR, CDR2 SFDVKD. The CDR3 DNA is TGTGCCACCAGCGGACTAGCGGGGGCGAACACCGGGGAGCTGTTTTTT. Protein: CATSGLAGANTGELFF.

The chain links TRBV7-9 to TRBJ2-5; 9 bases align to TRBD1. The germline CDR1 and CDR2 sequences are SEHNR and FQNEAQ (reference sequence). After removal of 5 bases from V and 2 bases from J, the junction contained 3 bases not matched to a gene. This CDR3 is built from 14 residues. In DNA form, the CDR3 reads TGTGCCAGCAGCGGGACAGGGCGACAAGAGACCCAGTACTTC. Amino acid sequence: CASSGTGRQETQYF.

The J gene is TRBJ1-2, the V gene TRBV6-1, with a tentative D call TRBD1 (5 bases). CDR1 is MNHNS, CDR2 SASEGT, per germline. Trimming stripped 2 bases from V and 6 bases from J, with 13 bases between. This CDR3 comprises 14 residues. The CDR3 protein is CASSEIAREDGYTF. CDR3 nucleotide sequence: TGTGCCAGCAGTGAAATTGCCAGGGAGGATGGCTACACCTTC.

This sequence joins TRBV5-1 and TRBJ2-4; 8 positions match TRBD2. The CDR3 is 16 amino acids. From germline, CDR1 is SGHRS and CDR2 YFSETQ. The trim removed 3 bases at V and 0 bases at J, leaving 5 bases unmatched. In DNA form, the CDR3 reads TGCGCCAGCAGCTACACTAGCGGTTTAGCCAAAAACATTCAGTACTTC. Protein: CASSYTSGLAKNIQYF. Full variable domain (outside the CDR3, taken from reference TRBV5-1 and TRBJ2-4): KAGVTQTPRYLIKTRGQQVTLSCSPISGHRSVSWYQQTPGQGLQFLFEYFSETQRNKGNFPGRFSGRQFSNSRSEMNVSTLELGDSALYLCASSYTSGLAKNIQYFGAGTRLSVL.

The chain joins TRBV5-4 to TRBJ1-1; 8 bases are a match to TRBD1. The trim removed 4 bases at V and 4 bases at J, leaving 12 bases unmatched. CDR1 is SGHNT and CDR2 is YYREEE in the germline V gene (reference sequence). The CDR3 is made up of 16 amino acids. The CDR3 here is CASSPSDRAGSTEAFF. The CDR3 DNA follows: TGTGCCAGCAGCCCATCGGACAGGGCGGGCTCCACTGAAGCTTTCTTT.

Of note for this clone: The same CDR3 arises from other DNA sequences in this sample as well. The genes are TRBV5-1 and TRBJ2-7; 10 bases are a match to TRBD2. Losses at the gene ends were 4 bases for V and 1 base for J; bases not matched to a gene: 5. The CDR3 has 15 amino acids. The V gene's germline CDR1 is SGHRS and CDR2 YFSETQ. Written as DNA, the CDR3 is TGCGCCAGCAGCCCACGGACTAGCGGATCCTACGAGCAGTACTTC. Translation: CASSPRTSGSYEQYF.

The V call is TRBV6-6, the J call TRBJ1-2; 10 bases fit TRBD1. With 7 bases clipped from V and 4 bases from J, the junction kept 6 bases outside the gene matches. Germline CDR1 reads MNHNY; CDR2 reads SVGAGI (reference sequence). The CDR3 loop spans 14 amino acids. CDR3 region: CASTDRGPGYGYTF. CDR3 sequence (DNA): TGTGCCAGCACCGACAGGGGGCCTGGCTATGGCTACACCTTC.

DNA for the CDR3: TGTGCCACCAGTGATGGGGGACAGGGGGCGTCTAATGAAAAACTGTTTTTT. Residues: CATSDGGQGASNEKLFF. The rearrangement links TRBV24-1 to TRBJ1-4, with TRBD1 matching over 12 bases. The CDR3 consists of 17 residues. With V trimmed by 3 bases and J by 3 bases, 4 bases remained unmatched. Germline V lookup: CDR1 KGHDR, CDR2 SFDVKD.

V is TRBV9 and J is TRBJ2-5; D gene uncertain. CDR1 and CDR2 (germline): SGDLS, YYNGEE. Trimming stripped 7 bases from V and 1 base from J, with 8 bases between. The CDR3 totals 12 residues. Here the CDR3 reads CASSNFQETQYF. The CDR3 DNA follows: TGTGCCAGCTCGAACTTCCAAGAGACCCAGTACTTC.